This entry concerns a single T cell receptor beta chain. Antigen specificity is unknown. The CDR3 loop spans 15 amino acids. V shed 2 bases and J 4 bases; nucleotides not matched to a gene: 6. Germline CDR1 SGHNT, CDR2 YYREEE (reference sequence). The table came from immunoSEQ multiplex PCR; TCRdb's copy has only in-frame clones and leaves some out. The sample lists about 73,000 clones, 70% to 90% occurring once. The entry originates in a study of cytomegalovirus exposure and HLA in healthy donors. Findings and caveats of the study: Usually a TCR sequence was rare, but some public TCRs were found in many donors. According to a later analysis, TCR clusters from the first cohort tended to co-occur in the 120 or so validation repertoires.

The source is a woman aged 18-29 years in good health and CMV-seropositive. The rearrangement joins TRBV5-4 to TRBJ2-1; 7 bases fit TRBD2. The sequencing sample was made of PBMCs. The DNA for the CDR3 is TGTGCCAGCAGCTTTTCGGGGGGAGTTTACAATGAGCAGTTCTTC. Its translation is CASSFSGGVYNEQFF.